Below, one T cell receptor beta chain is given with its context. This clone was seen a single time. This receptor's antigen is unknown. Base qualities were left out, and no much larger clone turns up one base away. This record belongs to a study of OX40 agonist ivuxolimab in advanced cancers. With regard to the full study: The costimulatory receptor OX40 (CD134) was targeted by ivuxolimab, a fully human IgG2 agonistic monoclonal antibody. Patients were allowed to have had prior anti-PD-1, anti-PD-L1 or anti-CTLA-4 therapy, and around two fifths of the dose-escalation patients had been treated with checkpoint inhibitors. A male proportion of roughly 85% and a mean age of around 60 years, ranging from roughly 20 to 80, were recorded for the dose-escalation cohort. Intravenous ivuxolimab was administered to patients every 2 weeks at six dose levels: 0.01, 0.1, 0.3, 1.5, 3 and 10 mg/kg. Among the roughly 52 dose-escalation patients, about 20 had hepatocellular carcinoma, around 15 melanoma, 9 renal cell carcinoma and 9 head and neck cancer. Partial responses occurred in three dose-escalation patients: two with cutaneous melanoma and one with hepatocellular carcinoma. The paper covers the monotherapy dose-escalation part of the phase I ivuxolimab trial, which included N of about 51 patients. The point of sequencing TCRbeta in the periphery was to test whether ivuxolimab changed TCR sequence diversity and drove clonal T-cell expansion.

For sequencing of the TCRbeta CDR3 region, genomic DNA was extracted from the sorted cells. The immunoSEQ Assay was used for sequencing of TCRbeta CDR3 regions. As stored in TCRdb, this immuneACCESS dataset retains in-frame rearrangements with V and J assigned. A fraction of the clones does not appear; measured against another copy, unresolved V genes explain less than half of the discrepancy, and the remainder lacks a known reason. The sample table shows 100,000 to 110,000 clones, and approximately 89% are seen once. The ten most abundant clones make up about 0.51% of the sample. Results the study describes overall, beyond this receptor: Antigen specificity was not determined for the clonally expanded peripheral T cells. In partial responders in the 0.1-3.0 mg/kg groups, normalized peripheral clonal expansion was found to be among the lowest, especially among CD8+ T cells. At doses of 0.1 to 3.0 mg/kg, clonal expansion of both CD4+ and CD8+ blood T cells was observed from baseline to week 6. Low levels of normalized T-cell clonal expansion were also seen in some patients who did not respond. After ivuxolimab, expanded clones were on average more numerous among CD8+ T cells than among CD4+ T cells.

The CDR3 sequence holds 15 residues, the cysteine and phenylalanine included. Only the CDR3 DNA stays, 45 bases, in frame from base 1. Patients with a history of autoimmune disease or receiving systemic immunosuppression were excluded from the trial. Peripheral blood for TCR sequencing was collected from all dose cohorts at baseline, on cycle 4 day 1, and on cycle 7 day 1. Samples came from an open-label, multicenter, first-in-human phase I dose-escalation trial of ivuxolimab. Adults with locally advanced or metastatic melanoma, renal cell, hepatocellular, or head and neck squamous cell carcinoma were enrolled in the trial. Before TCR sequencing, CD4+ T cells and CD8+ T cells were sorted from peripheral blood as separate populations.

The chain uses TRBV21-1 and TRBJ1-4; TRBD1, the D gene given by the table, was not confirmed from the DNA. TRBV21-1 has pseudogene status. This clonotype was sampled from an adult with an advanced solid tumor such as melanoma, head and neck, liver or kidney cancer. The sequencing used CD4+ or CD8+ T cells sorted from blood, collected in a trial of the OX40 agonist ivuxolimab. CDR3 reads: CASSLHCRGTEKLFF. In nucleotides, the sequence is TGTGCCAGCAGCTTACACTGTAGGGGGACTGAAAAACTGTTTTTT.